The rows below give T cell receptor beta chains drawn from one sample of a study of T cell changes during pregnancy in multiple sclerosis. The assay was immunoSEQ multiplex PCR, and TCRdb's table has in-frame clones only and misses some. The data hold 13,000 or so clones, with about 92% observed a single time. The specimen comprised peripheral blood, sampled in the second trimester of pregnancy. These receptors were taken from a female donor in good health, enrolled as a control in a pregnancy study. Each CDR3 is given with its conserved first and last residue.

v_gene: TRBV29-1
j_gene: TRBJ2-1
CDR3aa: CSAVQGGYNEQFF

v_gene: TRBV11-2
j_gene: TRBJ2-1
CDR3aa: CASSFVGEANEQFF

v_gene: TRBV4-2
j_gene: TRBJ1-4
CDR3aa: CASSQDYGRRDEKLFF

v_gene: TRBV4-1
j_gene: TRBJ2-6
CDR3aa: CASSPRDSGANVLTF

v_gene: TRBV28
j_gene: TRBJ2-3
CDR3aa: CASKGTNSHF

v_gene: TRBV28
j_gene: TRBJ1-1
CDR3aa: CASRYPTVFSTEAFF

v_gene: TRBV9
j_gene: TRBJ2-6
CDR3aa: CASSSDTGTATRVLTF

v_gene: TRBV18
j_gene: TRBJ1-2
CDR3aa: CASSPIRQGVEGYTF

v_gene: TRBV7-2
j_gene: TRBJ1-2
CDR3aa: CASSLDLGAGYGYTF

v_gene: TRBV19
j_gene: TRBJ1-3
CDR3aa: CASRPGTAGIEENTIYF

v_gene: TRBV6-5
j_gene: TRBJ1-1
CDR3aa: CASLKSQGRTEAFF

v_gene: TRBV7-3
j_gene: TRBJ2-1
CDR3aa: CASSSSGFYNEQFF

v_gene: TRBV7-9
j_gene: TRBJ2-1
CDR3aa: CASSLLAGSYNEQFF

v_gene: TRBV29-1
j_gene: TRBJ1-1
CDR3aa: CSVDTGDSMNTEAFF

v_gene: TRBV9
j_gene: TRBJ1-4
CDR3aa: CASSGQQGAWDNEKLFF

v_gene: TRBV19
j_gene: TRBJ1-2
CDR3aa: CASSISGSGYTF

v_gene: TRBV7-9
j_gene: TRBJ2-2
CDR3aa: CASSLWRGSDTGELFF

v_gene: TRBV6-5
j_gene: TRBJ1-2
CDR3aa: CASSPPGDYGYTF

v_gene: TRBV5-1
j_gene: TRBJ2-7
CDR3aa: CASSLAPAGGSYEQYF

v_gene: TRBV7-6
j_gene: TRBJ1-5
CDR3aa: CASTPGGYQPQHF

v_gene: TRBV7-9
j_gene: TRBJ1-1
CDR3aa: CASSLITGTEAFF

v_gene: TRBV7-8
j_gene: TRBJ1-4
CDR3aa: CASSSSEGADEKLFF

v_gene: TRBV13
j_gene: TRBJ2-7
CDR3aa: CASSSMAGTYYEQYF

v_gene: TRBV5-6
j_gene: TRBJ1-5
CDR3aa: CASSSQGSNQPQHF

v_gene: TRBV7-9
j_gene: TRBJ2-7
CDR3aa: CASSPWDSAESCEQYF

v_gene: TRBV28
j_gene: TRBJ1-2
CDR3aa: CASSLPRTGYGYTF

v_gene: TRBV27
j_gene: TRBJ2-7
CDR3aa: CASSPRRGLSYEQYF

v_gene: TRBV27
j_gene: TRBJ2-6
CDR3aa: CASSLRAGRSSGANVLTF